At least ten counts were recorded for the clone carrying this T cell receptor (beta chain). V lost 6 bases and J 1 base, leaving 6 bases between the germline ends. CDR1 SNHLY and CDR2 FYNNEI come from the germline V gene. This CDR3 is 13 amino acids long. This entry is derived from a study of spatial heterogeneity in lung cancer. As for time point: sample taken at primary tumor resection. No cell sorting; template was whole RNA from tumor, lung tissue or PBMC. TCRdb used MiXCR to reprocess the 5' RACE reads, holding one entry per CDR3 protein. The table has some 47,000 distinct CDR3 sequences, approximately 7% seen once.

The V gene is TRBV2, the J gene TRBJ2-2; a weak D match, TRBD1 (6 bases). Sequenced here: PBMCs, sampled at surgery. The origin of this receptor is a female donor with early-stage non-small cell lung cancer. The CDR3 DNA reads TGTGCCAGCAGACAGGGGAACACCGGGGAGCTGTTTTTT. Translated: CASRQGNTGELFF.